The next 26 T cell receptor beta chains were all read from a single sample in a study of T cell responses to AZD1222 COVID-19 vaccine. The repertoire was sequenced with immunoSEQ multiplex PCR; TCRdb's copy has only in-frame clones and lacks some. The repertoire includes some 200,000 clones, approximately 90% of them detected once, and 3.4% sits in the top ten. The sequenced sample was peripheral blood, obtained 28 days after the second AZD1222 dose. The receptors shown here come from an adult who received the AZD1222 COVID-19 vaccine.

The chain combines TRBV14 with TRBJ2-3; no clear D. CDR3 length: 15 residues. Germline CDR1 SGHDN, CDR2 FVKESK. The V gene lost 0 bases and the J gene lost 2 bases, with 9 bases spanning the gap. The CDR3 nucleotides are TGTGCCAGCAGCCAAGACAGGTCGTACACAGATACGCAGTATTTT. It yields the protein CASSQDRSYTDTQYF.

The rearrangement uses TRBV6-2 or TRBV6-3 and TRBJ2-1, with 11 bases aligning to TRBD2. J was trimmed by 4 bases and V by 2 bases; bases with no gene match: 4. Per the germline V gene, CDR1 is MNHEY and CDR2 is SVGEGT. The CDR3 loop spans 16 amino acids. This CDR3 is CASSYATSGGYNEQFF. The CDR3 DNA sequence: TGTGCCAGCAGTTACGCTACTAGCGGGGGATACAATGAGCAGTTCTTC.

The chain joins TRBV7-2 to TRBJ2-1, with D possibly matching TRBD2 (6 bases). The CDR3 is 17 residues long. Trimming cost V 4 bases and J 0 bases, with 16 bases left between them. Germline V lookup: CDR1 SGHTA, CDR2 FQGNSA. CDR3 sequence: CASSSQTSPSSYNEQFF. DNA of the CDR3: TGTGCCAGCAGCTCTCAGACTAGTCCGTCCTCCTACAATGAGCAGTTCTTC.

V gene TRBV10-3 combines with J gene TRBJ2-3; 10 nucleotides match TRBD2. The CDR3 is made up of 15 amino acids. Germline V CDR1 and CDR2: ENHRY, SYGVKD. With V trimmed by 7 bases and J by 0 bases, 4 bases remained unmatched. CDR3 DNA sequence: TGTGCCATCACTCCGACTAGCGGGAGCACAGATACGCAGTATTTT. It encodes CAITPTSGSTDTQYF.

The chain recombines TRBV7-8 with TRBJ1-5, with 8 bases that match TRBD1. Germline V gene data show CDR1 as SGHVS and CDR2 as FQNEAQ. This CDR3 is 15 amino acids long. Trimming at V came to 4 bases and at J to 2 bases, leaving 4 bases not matched to a gene. CDR3 nucleotides: TGTGCCAGCAGCTACCTGGACAGGGGCAATCAGCCCCAGCATTTT. Amino acids: CASSYLDRGNQPQHF.

The rearrangement joins TRBV27 to TRBJ2-3, with D perhaps TRBD1 or TRBD2 (5 bases each). This CDR3 has 14 residues. Germline assignment: CDR1 MNHEY and CDR2 SMNVEV (reference sequence). Trimming removed 6 bases from V and 4 bases from J, with 14 bases in between. CDR3: CASRGVNPSDTQYF. The CDR3 nucleotides read TGTGCCAGCAGGGGGGTCAACCCCTCAGATACGCAGTATTTT.

The V gene is TRBV5-4, the J gene TRBJ2-7; 9 bases match TRBD2. The CDR3 is 14 residues long. The ends lost 4 bases at V and 4 bases at J; junction bases unmatched: 6. Germline CDR1 and CDR2: SGHNT and YYREEE (reference sequence). CDR3 protein: CASSIAGVEYEQYF. CDR3 nucleotides: TGTGCCAGCAGCATAGCGGGAGTTGAGTACGAGCAGTACTTC.

The V gene is TRBV28, the J gene TRBJ1-2; 7 bases match TRBD1. Germline CDR1 is MDHEN and CDR2 is SYDVKM. This CDR3 has 12 residues. After removal of 5 bases from V and 13 bases from J, the junction contained 10 bases not matched to a gene. The CDR3, as DNA: TGTGCCAGCAGTCCTCTCCGGACAGGATCCACCTTC. It translates to CASSPLRTGSTF.

This sequence joins TRBV5-8 and TRBJ2-7; TRBD1 might be the D (6 bases). Per the germline V gene, CDR1 is SGHTS and CDR2 is YDEGEE. The V end lost 9 bases, the J end lost 3 bases, and 19 bases lay between the germline ends. This CDR3 has 14 amino acids. CDR3 protein: CAILSGAGHYEQYF. The CDR3 DNA is TGTGCCATCCTCTCAGGGGCGGGTCACTACGAGCAGTACTTC.

V gene TRBV6-6 combines with J gene TRBJ1-5; a possible D gene is TRBD1 (5 bases). The CDR3 has 14 residues. Trimming removed 6 bases from V and 4 bases from J, with 13 bases in between. Germline CDR1 MNHNY, CDR2 SVGAGI (reference sequence). This CDR3 reads CASSPGRVNQPQHF. In DNA form, the CDR3 reads TGTGCCAGCAGCCCGGGACGGGTGAATCAGCCCCAGCATTTT.

This rearrangement joins TRBV11-2 to TRBJ2-1; 7 bases map to TRBD1. V trimming: 2 bases; J trimming: 8 bases; junction bases outside the gene matches: 6. The germline CDR1 and CDR2 sequences are SGHAT and FQNNGV. The CDR3 runs to 14 residues. CDR3 in amino acids: CASSLRQGGDEQFF. The CDR3, as DNA: TGTGCCAGCAGCTTAAGACAGGGTGGCGATGAGCAGTTCTTC.

As for this clone: Within the sample, other DNA sequences also encode this same CDR3. The chain links TRBV7-2 to TRBJ2-7; 10 bases agree with TRBD1. The CDR3 runs to 15 residues. Germline assignment: CDR1 SGHTA and CDR2 FQGNSA. With V trimmed by 0 bases and J by 3 bases, 2 bases remained unmatched. CDR3 coding DNA: TGTGCCAGCAGCTTAGCAGGGACAGGGGACTACGAGCAGTACTTC. It codes for CASSLAGTGDYEQYF.

This clone was observed a handful of times. The chain joins TRBV5-5 to TRBJ1-5, with 7 bases matching TRBD1. This CDR3 comprises 16 residues. Trimming removed 2 bases from V and 0 bases from J; junction bases left unmatched: 5. Germline V lookup: CDR1 SGHKS, CDR2 YYEKEE (reference sequence). The CDR3 coding sequence is TGTGCCAGCAGCTTTACAGGGGACTATAGCAATCAGCCCCAGCATTTT. Its protein is CASSFTGDYSNQPQHF.

The genes are TRBV6-5 and TRBJ2-3; 7 bases line up with TRBD1. Germline-derived CDR1 and CDR2 are MNHEY and SVGAGI. This CDR3 has 12 amino acids. The V gene end was trimmed by 5 bases and the J gene end by 6 bases; junction bases not matched to a gene: 2. The chain's CDR3 is CASSTGVDTQYF. CDR3 bases: TGTGCCAGCAGTACAGGGGTGGATACGCAGTATTTT.

The chain combines TRBV3-1 (or the pseudogene TRBV3-2) with TRBJ2-7, with D tentatively TRBD2 (5 bases). Trimming pared 3 bases from V and 3 bases from J, leaving 18 bases between. Germline V gene lookup returns CDR1 LGHDT and CDR2 YNNKEL (reference sequence). This CDR3 spans 16 amino acids. The CDR3 here is CASSHSPARTRYEQYF. CDR3 bases: TGTGCCAGCAGCCATAGTCCCGCCAGGACTCGCTACGAGCAGTACTTC.

The V and J genes are TRBV4-1 and TRBJ2-5; the D gene could be TRBD1 or TRBD2 (6 bases each). CDR3 length equals 19 residues. Germline CDR1 reads MGHRA; CDR2 reads YSYEKL. Trimming stripped 1 base from V and 9 bases from J, with 30 bases between. CDR3 nucleotide sequence: TGCGCCAGCAGCCAAGGTGCCAGGGGTGAGATTAGCGGCGCCCGGGCCCAGTACTTC. Its translation is CASSQGARGEISGARAQYF.

V gene TRBV12-5 combines with J gene TRBJ1-1; unclear D gene. Germline V gene data show CDR1 as LGHNT and CDR2 as FRNRAP. V gave up 2 bases and J gave up 1 base, with 5 bases separating them. This CDR3 has 13 amino acids. CDR3 sequence: CASGLRWNTEAFF. The CDR3 DNA follows: TGTGCTAGTGGTTTGAGGTGGAACACTGAAGCTTTCTTT.

The J gene is TRBJ1-4, the V gene TRBV27; D is uncertain. This CDR3 has 11 residues. Trimming shortened V by 10 bases and J by 5 bases, and 8 bases separated the two germline ends. Germline assignment: CDR1 MNHEY and CDR2 SMNVEV (reference sequence). CDR3 sequence: CATLSNEKLFF. The CDR3 region has the DNA TGTGCCACCCTTTCAAATGAAAAACTGTTTTTT.

The rearrangement joins TRBV10-3 to TRBJ2-1, with a tentative D call TRBD2 (6 bases). The V end was cut by 0 bases, the J end by 7 bases, with 16 bases between. The germline CDR1 and CDR2 sequences are ENHRY and SYGVKD. The CDR3 totals 16 residues. CDR3 region: CAISESRLPRDNEQFF. CDR3 nucleotide sequence: TGTGCCATCAGTGAGTCGAGGCTCCCGCGGGATAATGAGCAGTTCTTC.

CDR3 sequence reads: CASSVIGGAGQPQHF. As DNA, the CDR3 is TGCGCCAGCAGCGTCATAGGCGGGGCTGGACAGCCCCAGCATTTT. The chain combines TRBV5-1 with TRBJ1-5; D perhaps matches TRBD1 (5 bases). V was cut by 4 bases and J by 7 bases, with 18 bases left in between. Per the germline V gene, CDR1 is SGHRS and CDR2 is YFSETQ. CDR3 length: 15 residues.

As to this clone: The identical CDR3 is also encoded by other nucleotide sequences in the sample. The rearrangement joins TRBV5-1 to TRBJ1-5; 7 bases fit TRBD1. CDR3 length: 14 amino acids. Trimming took 5 bases from V and 2 from J; bases not matched to a gene: 4. From germline, CDR1 is SGHRS and CDR2 YFSETQ. CDR3 in amino acids: CASSPGTGNQPQHF. The CDR3 DNA follows: TGCGCCAGCAGTCCCGGGACAGGCAATCAGCCCCAGCATTTT.

This chain's CDR3 is CASSFSNGGYTF. The CDR3 region has the DNA TGTGCCAGCAGTTTTAGCAACGGTGGCTACACCTTC. V gene TRBV12-3 or TRBV12-4 combines with J gene TRBJ1-2; D gene ambiguous. The CDR3 is 12 residues long. The V and J ends lost 3 bases and 7 bases respectively, with 9 bases between them.

This chain joins TRBV24-1 and TRBJ1-1, with 10 bases aligning to TRBD1. The CDR3 is 15 amino acids. Germline trimming cut 3 bases from V and 4 bases from J; bases unmatched to any gene: 4. CDR1 and CDR2 (germline): KGHDR, SFDVKD. Here the CDR3 DNA reads TGTGCCACCAGTGATACGGACAGGGGGACCACTGAAGCTTTCTTT. Residues: CATSDTDRGTTEAFF.

This clone was seen a handful of times. This chain links TRBV14 with TRBJ2-7; 9 bases are a match to TRBD1. CDR3 length: 14 amino acids. After removal of 1 base from V and 7 bases from J, the junction contained 5 bases not matched to a gene. Germline V gene data show CDR1 as SGHDN and CDR2 as FVKESK. The DNA for the CDR3 is TGTGCCAGCAGCCAAGCTCCGACAGGGGGGGAGCAGTACTTC. Translation gives CASSQAPTGGEQYF.

A word on this clone: One end of the junction varies from germline; a read error may be responsible. This chain uses TRBV6-1 with TRBJ1-3, with D perhaps matching TRBD1 (5 bases). This CDR3 comprises 15 residues. Germline CDR1 MNHNS, CDR2 SASEGT. This chain's CDR3 is CASNEVPGPGNTIYF. In nucleotides, the CDR3 is TGTGCCAGCAATGAAGTACCGGGACCTGGAAACACCATATATTTT.

The V and J genes are TRBV5-1 and TRBJ2-2, with TRBD1 matching over 8 bases. Looked up from germline, CDR1 is SGHRS and CDR2 is YFSETQ. J lost 3 bases, V lost 4 bases, and 5 bases had no gene match. This CDR3 is 15 amino acids long. This chain's CDR3 is CASSPGGADTGELFF. The CDR3 DNA sequence: TGCGCCAGCAGCCCAGGGGGCGCGGACACCGGGGAGCTGTTTTTT.